This T cell receptor beta chain was profiled in a study of blood T cell repertoires in COVID-19. Study in general: T cells, B-cell-depleted T cells, or PBMCs provided the cDNA or gDNA that served as material.

Original handling: For nucleated cells, counts were estimated from reference gene primer amplification. The repertoire was sequenced with immunoSEQ multiplex PCR; TCRdb's copy has only in-frame clones and lacks some. V and J calls and clone size are as listed in that table; D and trimming were resolved from the DNA. The table lists about 73,000 clones, roughly four fifths of them singletons. This TCR derives from a human donor in a cohort sampled during active COVID-19. Material for sequencing was peripheral blood.

CDR3 coding DNA: TGCGCCAGCAGCTTGGGTGACAGCTACAATGAGCAGTTCTTC. Encoded protein: CASSLGDSYNEQFF. The rearrangement links TRBV5-1 to TRBJ2-1; D is perhaps TRBD1 (5 bases). Between the trimmed V and J ends, which lost 0 bases and 3 bases, there was a span of 7 bases. CDR3 length equals 14 residues. Germline loops: CDR1 SGHRS, CDR2 YFSETQ.